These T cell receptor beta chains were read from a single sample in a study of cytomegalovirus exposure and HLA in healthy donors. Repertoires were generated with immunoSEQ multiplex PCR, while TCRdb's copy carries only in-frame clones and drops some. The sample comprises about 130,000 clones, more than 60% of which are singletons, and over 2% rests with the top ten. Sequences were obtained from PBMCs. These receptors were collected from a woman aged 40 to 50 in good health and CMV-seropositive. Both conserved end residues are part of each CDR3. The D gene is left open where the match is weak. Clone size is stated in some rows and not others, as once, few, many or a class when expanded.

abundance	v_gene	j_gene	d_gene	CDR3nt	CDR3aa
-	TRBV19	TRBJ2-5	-	TGTGCCAGTAGTGCCTCTAGCTTCCAAGAGACCCAGTACTTC	CASSASSFQETQYF
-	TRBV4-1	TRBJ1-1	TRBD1	TGCGCCAGCAGCCAAGTTAGAACAGGGGCGATGAACACTGAAGCTTTCTTT	CASSQVRTGAMNTEAFF
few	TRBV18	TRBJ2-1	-	TGTGCCAGCTCCGCCAGCGGTAACAATGAGCAGTTCTTC	CASSASGNNEQFF
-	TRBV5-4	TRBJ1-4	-	TGTGCCAGCAGCTGGGGCGGGACAACTAATGAAAAACTGTTTTTT	CASSWGGTTNEKLFF
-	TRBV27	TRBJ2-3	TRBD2	TGTGCCAGCAGCTGGGGACTAGCGGTGACAGATACGCAGTATTTT	CASSWGLAVTDTQYF
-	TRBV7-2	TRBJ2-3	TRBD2	TGTGCCAGCAGCTTAGACCGTACTAGCGGTTGGGGAGGGACAGATACGCAGTATTTT	CASSLDRTSGWGGTDTQYF
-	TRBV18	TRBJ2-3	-	TGTGCCAGCTCACCGGAGGCGGGCACAGATACGCAGTATTTT	CASSPEAGTDTQYF
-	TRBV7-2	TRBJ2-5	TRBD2	TGTGCCAGCAGCTTAGGTGGACCCAGCGGGAGCGCGGAGACCCAGTACTTC	CASSLGGPSGSAETQYF
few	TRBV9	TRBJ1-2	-	TGTGCCAGCAGCGTAGATACCGCAGGGAGGCGCTACACCTTC	CASSVDTAGRRYTF
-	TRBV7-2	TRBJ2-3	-	TGTGCCAGCAGCCCTCGGTTCCGGGAGCTCACAGATACGCAGTATTTT	CASSPRFRELTDTQYF
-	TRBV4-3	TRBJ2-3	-	TGCGCCAGCAGCCAGGATGGACTGAGCACAGATACGCAGTATTTT	CASSQDGLSTDTQYF
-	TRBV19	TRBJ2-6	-	TGTGCCACCGAAGGGGGTGGGTCTGTCGGTGGGGCCAACGTCCTGACTTTC	CATEGGGSVGGANVLTF
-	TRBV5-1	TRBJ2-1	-	TGCGCCAGCAGCAGTGGAGGTTTGGCCAGCTCCTACAATGAGCAGTTCTTC	CASSSGGLASSYNEQFF
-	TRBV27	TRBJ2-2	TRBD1	TGTGCCAGCAGGCCGTCGGGACAGGGGGAGCTGTTTTTT	CASRPSGQGELFF
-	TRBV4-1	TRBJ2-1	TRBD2	TGCGCCAGCAGCCGGCTTCTAGCGGGAGGGCCCTACAATGAGCAGTTCTTC	CASSRLLAGGPYNEQFF
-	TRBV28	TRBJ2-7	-	TGTGCCAGCAGCCCTCCGGGGAGTCCTCTGGCCTACGAGCAGTACTTC	CASSPPGSPLAYEQYF
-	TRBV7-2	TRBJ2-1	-	TGTGCCAGCAGCAAAGGGGGTTCGCTAGGTAATGAGCAGTTCTTC	CASSKGGSLGNEQFF
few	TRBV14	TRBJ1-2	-	TGTGCCAGCAGCGCCGAAGCGGACGACTATGGCTACACCTTC	CASSAEADDYGYTF
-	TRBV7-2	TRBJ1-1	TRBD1	TGTGCCAGCAGCTACGGGGGAGGACAGGGAAACACTGAAGCTTTCTTT	CASSYGGGQGNTEAFF
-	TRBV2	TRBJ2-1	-	TGTGCCAGCAGTGAGGCGGGCCGGATGGGAGGTGAGCAGTTCTTC	CASSEAGRMGGEQFF
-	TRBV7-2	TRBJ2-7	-	TGTGCCAGCAGCCAGGGGCTCTACGAGCAGTACTTC	CASSQGLYEQYF
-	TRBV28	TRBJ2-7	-	TGTGCCAGTATGAAACTTCCCTACGAGCAGTACTTC	CASMKLPYEQYF